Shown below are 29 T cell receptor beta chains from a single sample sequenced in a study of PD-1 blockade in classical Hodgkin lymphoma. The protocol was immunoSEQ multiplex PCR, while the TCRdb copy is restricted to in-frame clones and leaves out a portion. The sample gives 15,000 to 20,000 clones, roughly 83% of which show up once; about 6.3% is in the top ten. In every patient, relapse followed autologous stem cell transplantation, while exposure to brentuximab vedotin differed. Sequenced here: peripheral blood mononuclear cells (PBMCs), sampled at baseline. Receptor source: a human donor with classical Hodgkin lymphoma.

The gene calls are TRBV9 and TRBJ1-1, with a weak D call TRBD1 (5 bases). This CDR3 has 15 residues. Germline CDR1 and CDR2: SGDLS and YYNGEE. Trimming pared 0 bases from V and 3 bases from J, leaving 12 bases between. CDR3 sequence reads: CASSVDPGRDTEAFF. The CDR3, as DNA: TGTGCCAGCAGCGTAGATCCGGGGCGGGACACTGAAGCTTTCTTT.

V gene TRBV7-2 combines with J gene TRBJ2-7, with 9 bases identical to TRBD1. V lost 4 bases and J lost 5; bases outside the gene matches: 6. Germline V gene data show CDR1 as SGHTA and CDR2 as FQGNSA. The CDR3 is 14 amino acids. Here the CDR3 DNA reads TGTGCCAGCAGCTCTCGGGGACAGGGACACGAGCAGTACTTC. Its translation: CASSSRGQGHEQYF.

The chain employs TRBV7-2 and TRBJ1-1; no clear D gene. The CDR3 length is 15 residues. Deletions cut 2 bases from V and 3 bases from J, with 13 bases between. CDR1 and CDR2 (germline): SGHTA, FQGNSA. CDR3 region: CASSLSLGWDTEAFF. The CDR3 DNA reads TGTGCCAGCAGCTTATCTCTGGGGTGGGACACTGAAGCTTTCTTT.

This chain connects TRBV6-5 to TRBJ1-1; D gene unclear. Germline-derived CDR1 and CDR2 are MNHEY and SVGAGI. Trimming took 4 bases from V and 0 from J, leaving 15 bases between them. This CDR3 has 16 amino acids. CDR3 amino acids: CASSSIGSFMNTEAFF. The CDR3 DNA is TGTGCCAGCAGTTCTATCGGCAGCTTCATGAACACTGAAGCTTTCTTT.

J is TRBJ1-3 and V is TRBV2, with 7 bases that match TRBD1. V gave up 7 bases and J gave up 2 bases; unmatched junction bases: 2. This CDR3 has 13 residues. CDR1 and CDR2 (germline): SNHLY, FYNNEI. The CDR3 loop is CASKQGAGNTIYF. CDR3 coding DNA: TGTGCCAGCAAGCAGGGGGCTGGAAACACCATATATTTT.

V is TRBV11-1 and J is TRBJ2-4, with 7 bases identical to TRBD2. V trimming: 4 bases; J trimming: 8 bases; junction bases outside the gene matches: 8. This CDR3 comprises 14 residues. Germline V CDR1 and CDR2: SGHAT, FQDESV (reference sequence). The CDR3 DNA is TGTGCCAGCAGCTCCCGACTAGCTGGGGACATTCAGTACTTC. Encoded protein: CASSSRLAGDIQYF.

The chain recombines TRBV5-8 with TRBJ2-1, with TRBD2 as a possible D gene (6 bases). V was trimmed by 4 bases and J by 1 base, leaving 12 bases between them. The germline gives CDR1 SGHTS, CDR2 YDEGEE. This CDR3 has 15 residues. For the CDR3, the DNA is TGTGCCAGCAGCGCGGGGTGGGGGTCCTACAATGAGCAGTTCTTC. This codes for CASSAGWGSYNEQFF.

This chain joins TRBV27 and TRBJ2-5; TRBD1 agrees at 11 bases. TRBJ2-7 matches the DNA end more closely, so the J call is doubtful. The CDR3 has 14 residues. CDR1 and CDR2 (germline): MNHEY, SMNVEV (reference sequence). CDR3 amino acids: CASSPGTGGYEQYF. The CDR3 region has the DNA TGTGCCAGCAGTCCCGGGACAGGGGGCTACGAGCAGTACTTC.

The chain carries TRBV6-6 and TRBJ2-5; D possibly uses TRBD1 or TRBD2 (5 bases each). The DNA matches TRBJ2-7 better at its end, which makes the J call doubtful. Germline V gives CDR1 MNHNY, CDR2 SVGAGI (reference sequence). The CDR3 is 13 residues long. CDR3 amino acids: CASSYPGPYEQYF. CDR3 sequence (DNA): TGTGCCAGCAGTTACCCGGGACCCTACGAGCAGTACTTC.

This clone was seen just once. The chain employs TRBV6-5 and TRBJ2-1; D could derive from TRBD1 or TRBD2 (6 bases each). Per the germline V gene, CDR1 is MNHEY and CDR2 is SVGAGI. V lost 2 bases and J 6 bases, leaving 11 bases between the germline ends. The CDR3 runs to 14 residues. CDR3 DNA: TGTGCCAGCAGTTACCAACAGGGAGGCAATGAGCAGTTCTTC. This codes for CASSYQQGGNEQFF.

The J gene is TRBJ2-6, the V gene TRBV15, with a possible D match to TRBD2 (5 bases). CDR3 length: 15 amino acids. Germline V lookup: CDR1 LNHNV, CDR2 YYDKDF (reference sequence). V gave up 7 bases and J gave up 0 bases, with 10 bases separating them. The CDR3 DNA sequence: TGTGCCACCACCCTCGGGAACTCTGGGGCCAACGTCCTGACTTTC. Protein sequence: CATTLGNSGANVLTF.

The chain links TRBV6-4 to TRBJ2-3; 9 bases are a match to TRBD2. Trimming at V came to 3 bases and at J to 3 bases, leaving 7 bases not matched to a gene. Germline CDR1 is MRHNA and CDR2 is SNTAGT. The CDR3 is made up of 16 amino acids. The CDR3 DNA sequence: TGTGCCAGCAGTGATTCTGGCGGGGGGGCAACAGATACGCAGTATTTT. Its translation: CASSDSGGGATDTQYF.

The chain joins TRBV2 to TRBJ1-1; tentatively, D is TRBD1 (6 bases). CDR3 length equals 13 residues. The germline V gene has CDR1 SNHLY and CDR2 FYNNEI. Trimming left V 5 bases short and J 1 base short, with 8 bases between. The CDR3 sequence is CASSKDRNTEAFF. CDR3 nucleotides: TGTGCCAGCAGTAAGGACAGGAACACTGAAGCTTTCTTT.

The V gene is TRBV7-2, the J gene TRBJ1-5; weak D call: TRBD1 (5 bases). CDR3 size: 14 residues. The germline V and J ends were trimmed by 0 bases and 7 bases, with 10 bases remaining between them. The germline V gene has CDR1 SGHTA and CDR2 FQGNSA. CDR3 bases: TGTGCCAGCAGCTTAGCGGGAGACAGACAGCCCCAGCATTTT. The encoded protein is CASSLAGDRQPQHF.

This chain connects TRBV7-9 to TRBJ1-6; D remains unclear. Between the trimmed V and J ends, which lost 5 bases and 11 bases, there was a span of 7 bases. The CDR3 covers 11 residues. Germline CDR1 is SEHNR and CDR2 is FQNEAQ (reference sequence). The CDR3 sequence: CASSDGPPLHF. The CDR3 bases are TGTGCCAGCAGCGACGGCCCACCCCTCCACTTT.

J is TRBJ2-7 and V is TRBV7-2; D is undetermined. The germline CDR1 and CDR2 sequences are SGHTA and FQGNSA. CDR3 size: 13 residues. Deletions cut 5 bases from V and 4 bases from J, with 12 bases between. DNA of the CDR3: TGTGCCAGCAGCCCCCCCGGTGGATACGAGCAGTACTTC. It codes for CASSPPGGYEQYF.

CDR3 sequence (DNA): TGCGCCAGCAGCCAGACTAGCGGGACGTACCAAGAGACCCAGTACTTC. This sequence encodes CASSQTSGTYQETQYF. The chain recombines TRBV4-1 with TRBJ2-5, with 11 bases aligning to TRBD2. The CDR3 sequence is 16 residues long. Per germline, CDR1 MGHRA and CDR2 YSYEKL. V gave up 3 bases and J gave up 0 bases; unmatched junction bases: 3.

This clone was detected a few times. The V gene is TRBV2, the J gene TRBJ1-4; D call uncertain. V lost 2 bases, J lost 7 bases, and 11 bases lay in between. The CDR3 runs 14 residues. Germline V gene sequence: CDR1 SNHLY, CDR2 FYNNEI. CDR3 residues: CASSEQRRGEKLFF. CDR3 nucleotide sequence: TGTGCCAGCAGTGAACAGCGGCGCGGTGAAAAACTGTTTTTT.

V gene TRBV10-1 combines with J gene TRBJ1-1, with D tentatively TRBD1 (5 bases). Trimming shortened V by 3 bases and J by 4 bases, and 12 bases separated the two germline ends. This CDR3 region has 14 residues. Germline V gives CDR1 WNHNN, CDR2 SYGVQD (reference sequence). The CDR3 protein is CASSEGGEFTEAFF. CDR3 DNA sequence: TGCGCCAGCAGTGAAGGAGGGGAATTCACTGAAGCTTTCTTT.

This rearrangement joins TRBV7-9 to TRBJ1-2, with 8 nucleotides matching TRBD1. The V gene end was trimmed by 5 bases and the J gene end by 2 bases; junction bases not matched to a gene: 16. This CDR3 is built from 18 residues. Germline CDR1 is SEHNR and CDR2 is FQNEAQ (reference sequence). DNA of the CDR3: TGTGCCAGCAGCCAGGGGGTGGGGACAGGAAAGAAGAACTATGGCTACACCTTC. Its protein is CASSQGVGTGKKNYGYTF.

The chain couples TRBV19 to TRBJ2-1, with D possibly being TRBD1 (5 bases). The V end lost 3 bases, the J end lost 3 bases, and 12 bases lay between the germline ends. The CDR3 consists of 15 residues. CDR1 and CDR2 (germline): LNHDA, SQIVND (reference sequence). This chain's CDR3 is CASSILGLGYNEQFF. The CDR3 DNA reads TGTGCCAGTAGTATTTTGGGGCTGGGCTACAATGAGCAGTTCTTC.

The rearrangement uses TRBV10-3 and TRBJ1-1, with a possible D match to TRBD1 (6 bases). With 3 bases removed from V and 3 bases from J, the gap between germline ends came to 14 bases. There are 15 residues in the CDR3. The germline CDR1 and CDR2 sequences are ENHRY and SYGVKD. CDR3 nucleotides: TGTGCCATCAGTGAAGGACAGCCTTCGGACACTGAAGCTTTCTTT. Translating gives CAISEGQPSDTEAFF.

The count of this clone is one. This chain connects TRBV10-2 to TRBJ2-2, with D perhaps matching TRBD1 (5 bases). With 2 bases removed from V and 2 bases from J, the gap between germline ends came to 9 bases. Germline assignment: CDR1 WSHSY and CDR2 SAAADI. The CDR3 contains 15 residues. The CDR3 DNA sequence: TGCGCCAGCAGTGAGAGTGGACATAACACCGGGGAGCTGTTTTTT. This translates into CASSESGHNTGELFF.

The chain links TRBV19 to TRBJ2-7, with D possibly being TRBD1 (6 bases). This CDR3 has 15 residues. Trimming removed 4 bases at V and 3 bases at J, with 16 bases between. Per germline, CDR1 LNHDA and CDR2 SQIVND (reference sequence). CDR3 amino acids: CASSTGLGGLYEQYF. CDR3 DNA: TGTGCCAGTAGTACAGGGCTTGGGGGCCTCTACGAGCAGTACTTC.

In DNA form, the CDR3 reads TGTGCCAGTAGTATAGATCTTGGGGCAGGGGTAACAGATACGCAGTATTTT. Protein sequence: CASSIDLGAGVTDTQYF. The rearrangement uses TRBV19 and TRBJ2-3; TRBD1 might be the D (6 bases). The CDR3 loop spans 17 amino acids. Looked up from germline, CDR1 is LNHDA and CDR2 is SQIVND (reference sequence). The V end was cut by 0 bases, the J end by 3 bases, with 16 bases between.

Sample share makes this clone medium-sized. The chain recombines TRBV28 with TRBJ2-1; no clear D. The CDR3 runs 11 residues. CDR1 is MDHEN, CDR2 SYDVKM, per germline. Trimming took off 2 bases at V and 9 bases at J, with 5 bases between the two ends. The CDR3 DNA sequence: TGTGCCAGCAGTTTACGAGTTGAGCAGTTCTTC. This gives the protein CASSLRVEQFF.

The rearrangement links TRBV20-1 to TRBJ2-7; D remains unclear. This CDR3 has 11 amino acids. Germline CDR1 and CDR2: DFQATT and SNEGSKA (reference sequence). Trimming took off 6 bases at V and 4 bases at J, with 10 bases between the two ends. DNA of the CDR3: TGCAGTGCAGACCTGGGGTACGAGCAGTACTTC. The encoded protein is CSADLGYEQYF.

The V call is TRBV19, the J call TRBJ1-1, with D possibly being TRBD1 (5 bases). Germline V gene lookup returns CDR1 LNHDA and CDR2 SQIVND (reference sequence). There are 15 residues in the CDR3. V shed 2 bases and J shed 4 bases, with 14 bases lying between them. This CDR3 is CASSISGASLTEAFF. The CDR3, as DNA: TGTGCCAGTAGTATATCCGGGGCCTCTCTCACTGAAGCTTTCTTT. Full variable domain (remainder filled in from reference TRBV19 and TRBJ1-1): DGGITQSPKYLFRKEGQNVTLSCEQNLNHDAMYWYRQDPGQGLRLIYYSQIVNDFQKGDIAEGYSVSREKKESFPLTVTSAQKNPTAFYLCASSISGASLTEAFFGQGTRLTVV.

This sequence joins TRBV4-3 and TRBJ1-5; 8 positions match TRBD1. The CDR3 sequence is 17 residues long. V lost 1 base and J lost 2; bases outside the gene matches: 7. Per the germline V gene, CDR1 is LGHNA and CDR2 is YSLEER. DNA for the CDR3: TGCGCCAGCAGCCAAGCAACAGGGGGAAGCGGCAATCAGCCCCAGCATTTT. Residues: CASSQATGGSGNQPQHF.